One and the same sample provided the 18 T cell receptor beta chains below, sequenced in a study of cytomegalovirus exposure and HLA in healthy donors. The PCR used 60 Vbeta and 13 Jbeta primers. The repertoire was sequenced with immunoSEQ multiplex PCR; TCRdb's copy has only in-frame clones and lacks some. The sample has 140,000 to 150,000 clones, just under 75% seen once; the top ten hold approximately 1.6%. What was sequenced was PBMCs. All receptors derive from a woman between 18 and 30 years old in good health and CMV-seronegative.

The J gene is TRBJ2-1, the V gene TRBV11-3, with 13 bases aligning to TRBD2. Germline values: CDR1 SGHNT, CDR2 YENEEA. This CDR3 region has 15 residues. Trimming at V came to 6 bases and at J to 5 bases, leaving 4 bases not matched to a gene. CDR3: CASSPTSGRNNEQFF. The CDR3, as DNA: TGTGCCAGCAGTCCGACTAGCGGGAGGAACAATGAGCAGTTCTTC.

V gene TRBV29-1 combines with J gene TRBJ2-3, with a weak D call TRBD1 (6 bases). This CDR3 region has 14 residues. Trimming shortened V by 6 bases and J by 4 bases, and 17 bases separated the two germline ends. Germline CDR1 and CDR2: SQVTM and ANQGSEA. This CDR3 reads CSVSKQGLADTQYF. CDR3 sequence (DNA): TGCAGCGTCTCTAAACAGGGTTTAGCAGATACGCAGTATTTT.

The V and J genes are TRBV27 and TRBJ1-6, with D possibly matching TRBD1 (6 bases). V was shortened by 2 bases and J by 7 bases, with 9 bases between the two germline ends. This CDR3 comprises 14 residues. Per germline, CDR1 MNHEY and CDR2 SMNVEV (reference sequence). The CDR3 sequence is CASSLRGLNSPLHF. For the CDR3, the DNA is TGTGCCAGCAGTTTAAGGGGGTTGAATTCACCCCTCCACTTT.

The DNA for the CDR3 is TGTGCCAGCAGTTCCCCCCCCGGGACAGCCTACGAGCAGTACTTC. Protein sequence: CASSSPPGTAYEQYF. The chain recombines TRBV28 with TRBJ2-7; 7 nucleotides line up with TRBD1. J gave up 2 bases and V 4 bases, and 8 bases lay outside the gene matches. The CDR3 runs 15 residues. Germline V gene data show CDR1 as MDHEN and CDR2 as SYDVKM.

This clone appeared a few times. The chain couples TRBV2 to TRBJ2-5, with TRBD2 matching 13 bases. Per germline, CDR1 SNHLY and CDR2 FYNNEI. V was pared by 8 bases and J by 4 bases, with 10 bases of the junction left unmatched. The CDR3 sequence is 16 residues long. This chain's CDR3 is CASLWTSGGIGETQYF. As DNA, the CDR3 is TGTGCCAGCCTTTGGACTAGCGGGGGTATAGGAGAGACCCAGTACTTC.

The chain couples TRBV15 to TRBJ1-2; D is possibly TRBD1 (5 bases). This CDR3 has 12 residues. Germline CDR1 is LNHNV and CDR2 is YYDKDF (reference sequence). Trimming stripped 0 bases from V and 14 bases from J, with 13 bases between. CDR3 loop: CATSRDNGGRTF. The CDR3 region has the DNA TGTGCCACCAGCAGAGATAACGGGGGACGGACCTTC.

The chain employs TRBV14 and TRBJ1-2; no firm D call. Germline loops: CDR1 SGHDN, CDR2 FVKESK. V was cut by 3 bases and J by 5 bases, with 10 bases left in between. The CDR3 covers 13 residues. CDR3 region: CASSQSRVYGYTF. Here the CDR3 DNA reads TGTGCCAGCAGCCAGTCGCGGGTTTATGGCTACACCTTC.

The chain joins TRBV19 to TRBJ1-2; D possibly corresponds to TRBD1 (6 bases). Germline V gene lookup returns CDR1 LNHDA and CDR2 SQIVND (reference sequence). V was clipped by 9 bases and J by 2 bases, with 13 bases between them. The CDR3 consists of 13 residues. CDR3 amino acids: CASRQDGNYGYTF. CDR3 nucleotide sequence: TGTGCCAGCCGACAGGACGGCAACTATGGCTACACCTTC.

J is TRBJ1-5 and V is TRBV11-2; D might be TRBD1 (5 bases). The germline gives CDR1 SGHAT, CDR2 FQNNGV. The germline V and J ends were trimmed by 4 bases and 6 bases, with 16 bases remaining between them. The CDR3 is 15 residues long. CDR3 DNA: TGTGCCAGCAGCTCGGGAGTGGGACTGGGTCAGCCCCAGCATTTT. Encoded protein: CASSSGVGLGQPQHF.

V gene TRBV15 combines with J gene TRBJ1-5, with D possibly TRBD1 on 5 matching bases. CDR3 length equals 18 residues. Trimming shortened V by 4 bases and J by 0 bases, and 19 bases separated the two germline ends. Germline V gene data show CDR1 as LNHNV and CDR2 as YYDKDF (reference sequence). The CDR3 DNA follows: TGTGCCACCAGCATCCCTAGGGGCTTAACAAATAGCAATCAGCCCCAGCATTTT. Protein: CATSIPRGLTNSNQPQHF.

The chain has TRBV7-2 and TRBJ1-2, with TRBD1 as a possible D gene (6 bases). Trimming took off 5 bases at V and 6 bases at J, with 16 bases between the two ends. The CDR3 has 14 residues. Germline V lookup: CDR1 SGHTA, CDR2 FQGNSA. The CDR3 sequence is CASSQRSDSDGYTF. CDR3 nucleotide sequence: TGTGCCAGCAGCCAGCGATCGGACAGTGATGGCTACACCTTC.

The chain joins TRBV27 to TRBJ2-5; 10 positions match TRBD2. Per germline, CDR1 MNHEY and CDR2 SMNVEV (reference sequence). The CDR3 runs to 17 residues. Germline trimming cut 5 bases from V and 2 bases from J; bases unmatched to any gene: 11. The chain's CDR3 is CASSKTSGINPQETQYF. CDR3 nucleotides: TGTGCCAGCAGTAAAACTAGCGGGATAAACCCTCAAGAGACCCAGTACTTC.

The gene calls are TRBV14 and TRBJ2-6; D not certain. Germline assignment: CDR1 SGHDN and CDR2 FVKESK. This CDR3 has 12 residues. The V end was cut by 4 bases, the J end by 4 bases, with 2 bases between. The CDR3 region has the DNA TGTGCCAGCAGCCCGGGGGCCAACGTCCTGACTTTC. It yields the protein CASSPGANVLTF.

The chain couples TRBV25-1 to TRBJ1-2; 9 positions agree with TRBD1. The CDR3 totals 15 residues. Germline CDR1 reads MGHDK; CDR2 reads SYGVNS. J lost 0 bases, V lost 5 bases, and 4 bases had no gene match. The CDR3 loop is CASSLRQGANYGYTF. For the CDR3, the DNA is TGTGCCAGCAGTCTTCGACAGGGGGCTAACTATGGCTACACCTTC.

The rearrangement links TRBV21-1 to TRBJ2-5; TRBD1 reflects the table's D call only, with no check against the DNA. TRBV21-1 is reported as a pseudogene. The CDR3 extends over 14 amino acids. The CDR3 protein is CASSKDVSGWTQYF. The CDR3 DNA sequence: TGTGCCAGCAGCAAAGACGTCAGTGGTTGGACCCAGTACTTC.

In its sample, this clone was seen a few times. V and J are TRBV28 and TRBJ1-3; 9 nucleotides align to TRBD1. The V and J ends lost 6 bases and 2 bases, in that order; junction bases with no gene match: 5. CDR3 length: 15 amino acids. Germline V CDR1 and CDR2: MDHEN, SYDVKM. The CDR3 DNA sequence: TGTGCCAGCAGGACTGGGACAGGGACTGGAAACACCATATATTTT. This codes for CASRTGTGTGNTIYF.

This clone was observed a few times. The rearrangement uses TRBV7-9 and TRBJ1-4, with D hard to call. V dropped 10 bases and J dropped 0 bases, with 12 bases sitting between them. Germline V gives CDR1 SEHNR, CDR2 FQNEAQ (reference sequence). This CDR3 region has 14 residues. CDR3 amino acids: CATTGGTTNEKLFF. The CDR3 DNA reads TGTGCCACCACTGGAGGTACAACTAATGAAAAACTGTTTTTT. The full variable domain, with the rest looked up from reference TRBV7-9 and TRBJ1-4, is DTGVSQNPRHKITKRGQNVTFRCDPISEHNRLYWYRQTLGQGPEFLTYFQNEAQLEKSRLLSDRFSAERPKGSFSTLEIQRTEQGDSAMYLCATTGGTTNEKLFFGSGTQLSVL.

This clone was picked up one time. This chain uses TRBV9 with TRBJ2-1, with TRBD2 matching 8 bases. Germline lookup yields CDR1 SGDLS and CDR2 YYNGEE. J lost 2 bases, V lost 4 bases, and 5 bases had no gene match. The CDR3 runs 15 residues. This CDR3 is CASSYTSGTYNEQFF. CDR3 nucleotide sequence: TGTGCCAGCAGCTACACTAGCGGAACCTACAATGAGCAGTTCTTC.